The 21 T cell receptor beta chains below all came from one sample that was sequenced in a study of T cell changes during pregnancy in multiple sclerosis. This table comes from immunoSEQ multiplex PCR, and its TCRdb copy is limited to in-frame clones, with some not included. The table lists 90,000 to 100,000 clones, about 94% of them singletons. The sample consisted of peripheral blood, taken in the third trimester of pregnancy. These receptor sequences come from a female donor with multiple sclerosis, enrolled in a pregnancy study.

The chain joins TRBV7-8 to TRBJ2-7; weak D call: TRBD1 (5 bases). Trimming stripped 3 bases from V and 5 bases from J, with 11 bases between. Per germline, CDR1 SGHVS and CDR2 FQNEAQ. The CDR3 is 13 amino acids. For the CDR3, the DNA is TGTGCCAGCAGCTTGCAGGGATTCGACGAGCAGTACTTC. This encodes CASSLQGFDEQYF.

This clone was recorded only once. This chain connects TRBV9 to TRBJ2-1, with D tentatively TRBD2 (5 bases). This CDR3 has 13 amino acids. Germline V gives CDR1 SGDLS, CDR2 YYNGEE. Trimming cost V 4 bases and J 4 bases, with 9 bases left between them. In DNA, the CDR3 is TGTGCCAGCAGCCTCCGGGGATACAATGAGCAGTTCTTC. Translating it yields CASSLRGYNEQFF.

The CDR3 region is CAWTEQEGEQYF. Written as DNA, the CDR3 is TGTGCCTGGACGGAACAGGAAGGGGAGCAGTACTTC. The chain is built from TRBV30 and TRBJ2-7; a possible D gene is TRBD1 (5 bases). Germline CDR1 reads GTSNPN; CDR2 reads SVGIG (reference sequence). Trimming took 4 bases from V and 7 from J, leaving 14 bases between them. This CDR3 spans 12 amino acids. Filled out from reference TRBV30 and TRBJ2-7, the complete variable domain reads SQTIHQWPATLVQPVGSPLSLECTVEGTSNPNLYWYRQAAGRGLQLLFYSVGIGQISSEVPQNLSASRPQDRQFILSSKKLLLSDSGFYLCAWTEQEGEQYFGPGTRLTVT.

This chain links TRBV2 with TRBJ1-1, with D perhaps TRBD1 (6 bases). The CDR3 runs 15 residues. Germline loops: CDR1 SNHLY, CDR2 FYNNEI. V was pared by 2 bases and J by 0 bases, with 10 bases between. The CDR3 here is CASSELQGMNTEAFF. The CDR3 DNA follows: TGTGCCAGCAGTGAATTGCAGGGGATGAACACTGAAGCTTTCTTT.

The rearrangement uses TRBV27 and TRBJ2-2, with 8 bases lining up with TRBD1. The J segment lost 2 bases and the V segment lost 4 bases, leaving 6 bases of the junction unmatched. The CDR3 spans 16 residues. Germline V gives CDR1 MNHEY, CDR2 SMNVEV (reference sequence). In DNA form, the CDR3 reads TGTGCCAGCAGTTCCGACAGGGGCCCTAACACCGGGGAGCTGTTTTTT. Amino acid sequence: CASSSDRGPNTGELFF.

The V call is TRBV29-1, the J call TRBJ2-2; D possibly corresponds to TRBD2 (5 bases). V was trimmed by 3 bases and J by 4 bases, leaving 9 bases between them. Germline V gene lookup returns CDR1 SQVTM and CDR2 ANQGSEA. The CDR3 is made up of 13 amino acids. CDR3 in DNA: TGCAGCGTTGAGAATGGAGGCACCGGGGAGCTGTTTTTT. This codes for CSVENGGTGELFF.

The chain combines TRBV10-1 with TRBJ1-1, with a weak D call TRBD1 (6 bases). The V gene's germline CDR1 is WNHNN and CDR2 SYGVQD (reference sequence). Deletions cut 10 bases from V and 5 bases from J, with 11 bases between. The CDR3 length is 11 residues. CDR3 region: CAIGRGTEAFF. For the CDR3, the DNA is TGCGCCATCGGGAGGGGGACTGAAGCTTTCTTT.

The genes are TRBV5-1 and TRBJ1-1, with TRBD1 matching over 7 bases. V was pared by 5 bases and J by 5 bases, with 15 bases of the junction left unmatched. Germline V lookup: CDR1 SGHRS, CDR2 YFSETQ. The CDR3 covers 16 residues. The CDR3, as DNA: TGCGCCAGCAGGGATGGAACAGGGGCGGGTTGGACTGAAGCTTTCTTT. This encodes CASRDGTGAGWTEAFF. The entire variable domain, with the rest obtained from reference TRBV5-1 and TRBJ1-1, is as follows: KAGVTQTPRYLIKTRGQQVTLSCSPISGHRSVSWYQQTPGQGLQFLFEYFSETQRNKGNFPGRFSGRQFSNSRSEMNVSTLELGDSALYLCASRDGTGAGWTEAFFGQGTRLTVV.

This sequence joins TRBV7-9 and TRBJ2-1, with 14 bases matching TRBD2. The V segment lost 0 bases and the J segment 8 bases; nucleotides outside the gene matches: 6. Germline loops: CDR1 SEHNR, CDR2 FQNEAQ (reference sequence). The CDR3 covers 17 residues. This CDR3 is CASSLAPGTSGSYEQFF. DNA of the CDR3: TGTGCCAGCAGCTTAGCGCCCGGGACTAGCGGGAGCTATGAGCAGTTCTTC.

The sample holds a few counts of this clone. The J gene is TRBJ2-2, the V gene TRBV28; 12 bases are a match to TRBD2. V was clipped by 4 bases and J by 2 bases; unmatched bases: 8. Germline V gene sequence: CDR1 MDHEN, CDR2 SYDVKM. The CDR3 spans 18 residues. Written as DNA, the CDR3 is TGTGCCAGCAGTTCAACACAGGGACTAGCGGGTAACACCGGGGAGCTGTTTTTT. Its translation: CASSSTQGLAGNTGELFF.

V is TRBV19 and J is TRBJ1-1; D is unclear. The germline gives CDR1 LNHDA, CDR2 SQIVND (reference sequence). The CDR3 extends over 13 amino acids. V was clipped by 3 bases and J by 1 base, with 6 bases between them. CDR3 nucleotide sequence: TGTGCCAGTAGTATTCGACAGAACACTGAAGCTTTCTTT. This translates into CASSIRQNTEAFF.

Written as DNA, the CDR3 is TGTGCCAGCAGCCCCGGCTCCTACAATGAGCAGTTCTTC. This translates into CASSPGSYNEQFF. This chain links TRBV7-2 with TRBJ2-1; D is unclear. The CDR3 spans 13 residues. Germline V gene sequence: CDR1 SGHTA, CDR2 FQGNSA. Trimming shortened V by 5 bases and J by 0 bases, and 5 bases separated the two germline ends.

The chain employs TRBV10-3 and TRBJ2-7; 9 bases line up with TRBD2. The germline V gene has CDR1 ENHRY and CDR2 SYGVKD. Unmatched junction bases numbered 12, after V lost 8 bases and J lost 7 bases. The CDR3 extends over 14 amino acids. The CDR3 reads CAIETGTSMGEQYF. CDR3 nucleotides: TGTGCCATCGAGACCGGGACTAGCATGGGGGAGCAGTACTTC.

This chain uses TRBV5-8 with TRBJ2-1; a possible D gene is TRBD2 (7 bases). The germline CDR1 and CDR2 sequences are SGHTS and YDEGEE. The V gene lost 7 bases and the J gene lost 5 bases, with 13 bases spanning the gap. The length of the CDR3 is 13 residues. The DNA for the CDR3 is TGTGCCAGCGGGGGGGCAGCGAACAATGAGCAGTTCTTC. Amino acid sequence: CASGGAANNEQFF.

The chain is built from TRBV5-6 and TRBJ2-1, with D possibly TRBD2 on 5 matching bases. The V end lost 4 bases, the J end lost 6 bases, and 20 bases lay between the germline ends. The CDR3 contains 16 residues. CDR1 is SGHDT, CDR2 YYEEEE, per germline. CDR3 bases: TGTGCCAGCAGCGAATTCGGCCGGGATCCCTCCAATGAGCAGTTCTTC. Protein product: CASSEFGRDPSNEQFF.

J is TRBJ2-3 and V is TRBV7-6; D perhaps matches TRBD1 (5 bases). Germline lookup yields CDR1 SGHVS and CDR2 FNYEAQ. There are 15 residues in the CDR3. Trimming stripped 1 base from V and 1 base from J, with 9 bases between. For the CDR3, the DNA is TGTGCCAGCAGCTTAGGGGGCCCCCGCACAGATACGCAGTATTTT. It codes for CASSLGGPRTDTQYF.

The V gene is TRBV28, the J gene TRBJ2-7; 9 bases line up with TRBD1. The CDR3 sequence is 14 residues long. V was clipped by 7 bases and J by 5 bases; unmatched bases: 9. CDR1 is MDHEN and CDR2 is SYDVKM in the germline V gene. CDR3 bases: TGTGCCAGCATAGGGACAGGGTTTCGTAACGAGCAGTACTTC. Encoded protein: CASIGTGFRNEQYF.

The V gene is TRBV6-1, the J gene TRBJ2-7; D possibly corresponds to TRBD2 (5 bases). From germline, CDR1 is MNHNS and CDR2 SASEGT. The CDR3 has 12 residues. The ends were cut back, 6 bases at V and 9 bases at J, with 15 bases in the middle. For the CDR3, the DNA is TGTGCCAGCAGCCCTCGTGAGCGGTTGCAGTACTTC. Encoded protein: CASSPRERLQYF.

This sequence joins TRBV29-1 and TRBJ2-1, with TRBD2 as a possible D gene (6 bases). Per germline, CDR1 SQVTM and CDR2 ANQGSEA. V was clipped by 0 bases and J by 7 bases, with 16 bases between them. CDR3 size: 15 residues. The CDR3 region has the DNA TGCAGCGTTGAAGAACTAGCCGGGATCGGGAATGAGCAGTTCTTC. Residues: CSVEELAGIGNEQFF.

The gene calls are TRBV19 and TRBJ2-7; 9 bases line up with TRBD1. CDR1 is LNHDA, CDR2 SQIVND, per germline (reference sequence). This CDR3 spans 13 amino acids. V was pared by 8 bases and J by 2 bases, with 4 bases of the junction left unmatched. The CDR3 nucleotides are TGTGCCAGTGGGACAGGGTCCACCTACGAGCAGTACTTC. Translating gives CASGTGSTYEQYF.

The V call is TRBV29-1, the J call TRBJ2-7, with 11 positions matching TRBD2. The junction had 12 bases not matched to a gene; V was cut back by 2 bases and J by 0 bases. This CDR3 is 18 amino acids long. The germline V gene has CDR1 SQVTM and CDR2 ANQGSEA. CDR3 nucleotides: TGCAGCGTTGAAAGAGAAGAGACTAGCGGGAAGGGCTCCTACGAGCAGTACTTC. This codes for CSVEREETSGKGSYEQYF.